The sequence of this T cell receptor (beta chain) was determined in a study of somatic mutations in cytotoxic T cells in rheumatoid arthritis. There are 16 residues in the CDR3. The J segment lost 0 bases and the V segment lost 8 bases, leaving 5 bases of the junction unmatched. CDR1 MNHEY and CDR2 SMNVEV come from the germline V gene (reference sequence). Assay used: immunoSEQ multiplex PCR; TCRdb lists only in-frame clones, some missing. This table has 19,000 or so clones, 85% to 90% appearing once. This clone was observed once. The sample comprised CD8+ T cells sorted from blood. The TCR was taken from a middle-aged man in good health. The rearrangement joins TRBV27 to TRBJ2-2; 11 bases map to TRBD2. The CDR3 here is CASSLAGEANTGELFF. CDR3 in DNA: TGTGCCAGCTCACTAGCGGGAGAGGCGAACACCGGGGAGCTGTTTTTT.